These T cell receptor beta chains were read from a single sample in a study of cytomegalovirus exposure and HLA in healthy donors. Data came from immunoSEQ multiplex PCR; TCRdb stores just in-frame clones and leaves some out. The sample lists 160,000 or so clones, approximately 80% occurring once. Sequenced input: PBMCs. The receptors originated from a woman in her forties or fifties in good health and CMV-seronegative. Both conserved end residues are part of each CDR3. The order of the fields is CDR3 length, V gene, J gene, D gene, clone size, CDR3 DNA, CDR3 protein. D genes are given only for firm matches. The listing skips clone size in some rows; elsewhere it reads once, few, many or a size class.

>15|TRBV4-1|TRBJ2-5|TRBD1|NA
TGCGCCAGCAGCCTAGAAGGGACAGGGACGAAGACCCAGTACTTC
CASSLEGTGTKTQYF
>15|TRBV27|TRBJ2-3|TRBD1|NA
TGTGCCAGCAGTTTATCGATCGACAGGGCAGATACGCAGTATTTT
CASSLSIDRADTQYF
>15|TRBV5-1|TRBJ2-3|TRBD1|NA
TGCGCCAGCAGCTTGGGGGACAGGGTAACAGATACGCAGTATTTT
CASSLGDRVTDTQYF
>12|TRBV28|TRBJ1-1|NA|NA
TGTGCCAGCAGCTCGGTGAACACTGAAGCTTTCTTT
CASSSVNTEAFF
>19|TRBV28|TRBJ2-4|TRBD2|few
TGTGCCAGCAGTTTCCAGCGGGCTAGCGGATACTTAGCCAAAAACATTCAGTACTTC
CASSFQRASGYLAKNIQYF
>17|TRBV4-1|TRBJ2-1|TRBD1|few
TGCGCCAGCAGCCAAGCGTGGACAGGGGGCTCCTACAATGAGCAGTTCTTC
CASSQAWTGGSYNEQFF
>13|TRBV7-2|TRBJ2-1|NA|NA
TGTGCCAGCAGCTTAGAGCCTCCCAATGAGCAGTTCTTC
CASSLEPPNEQFF
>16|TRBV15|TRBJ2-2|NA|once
TGTGCCACCAGCAGAGATTCCGGGAAGAACACCGGGGAGCTGTTTTTT
CATSRDSGKNTGELFF
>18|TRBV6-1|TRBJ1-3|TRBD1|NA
TGTGCCAGCAGTGAACGGGTGCCAGGGGGTGCCTCTGGAAACACCATATATTTT
CASSERVPGGASGNTIYF
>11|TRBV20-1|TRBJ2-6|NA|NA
TGCAGGGGAGCTGGGGCCAACGTCCTGACTTTC
CRGAGANVLTF
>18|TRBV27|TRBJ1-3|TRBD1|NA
TGTGCCAGCAGTTTATTTCCCCCGGGACAGGGGACTGGAAACACCATATATTTT
CASSLFPPGQGTGNTIYF
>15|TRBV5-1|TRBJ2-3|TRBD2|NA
TGCGCCAGCAGCCGCGGACTAGCCCGCACAGATACGCAGTATTTT
CASSRGLARTDTQYF
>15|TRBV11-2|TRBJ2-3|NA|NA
TGTGCCAGCAGCGGAAACCAGGACAGCATAGATACGCAGTATTTT
CASSGNQDSIDTQYF
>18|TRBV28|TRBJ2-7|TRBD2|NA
TGTGCCAGCAGTTTTAGCTGGTTTAGCGGGGGCAACTCCTACGAGCAGTACTTC
CASSFSWFSGGNSYEQYF
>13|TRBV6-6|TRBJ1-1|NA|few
TGTGCCAGCAGCCTACTGGTTAGCTCTGAAGCTTTCTTT
CASSLLVSSEAFF
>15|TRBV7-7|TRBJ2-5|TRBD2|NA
TGTGCTAGCAGCCATAGCGGGGGGGATCAAGAGACCCAGTACTTC
CASSHSGGDQETQYF
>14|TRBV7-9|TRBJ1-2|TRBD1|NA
TGTGCCAGCAGCCTCACCCGGACAGGGTCCGGCTACACCTTC
CASSLTRTGSGYTF
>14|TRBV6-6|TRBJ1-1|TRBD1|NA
TGTGCCAGCAGTTACTCGACAGGGAGGACTGAAGCTTTCTTT
CASSYSTGRTEAFF
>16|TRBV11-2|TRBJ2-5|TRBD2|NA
TGTGCCAGCAGCTCCGTCGGAGCGGGGAAGCAAGAGACCCAGTACTTC
CASSSVGAGKQETQYF
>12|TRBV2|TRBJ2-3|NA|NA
TGTGCCAGCAGTACTTACACAGATACGCAGTATTTT
CASSTYTDTQYF
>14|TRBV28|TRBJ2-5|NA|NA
TGTGCCAGCAGGGCGCCGCAGGGGCAAGAGACCCAGTACTTC
CASRAPQGQETQYF
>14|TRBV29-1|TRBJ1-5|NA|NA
TGCAGCGTTGTCGGGGGGGATAGCAATCAGCCCCAGCATTTT
CSVVGGDSNQPQHF
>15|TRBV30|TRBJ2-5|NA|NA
TGTGCCTGGAGGGACCCCGGCAGGGCTCAAGAGACCCAGTACTTC
CAWRDPGRAQETQYF
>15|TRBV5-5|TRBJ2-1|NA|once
TGTGCCAGCAGTAGAACGGAGAGCTCCTACAATGAGCAGTTCTTC
CASSRTESSYNEQFF
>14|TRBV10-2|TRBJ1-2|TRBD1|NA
TGCGCCAGCAGTGAACGGGACAGGTACTATGGCTACACCTTC
CASSERDRYYGYTF
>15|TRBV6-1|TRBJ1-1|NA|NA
TGTGCCAGCAGTACTGGAAACAGGGAAGGCACTGAAGCTTTCTTT
CASSTGNREGTEAFF
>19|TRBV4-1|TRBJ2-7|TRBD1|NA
TGCGCCAGCAGCCAAGTTGGTGGGACAGGTCTTTCTCTAAGATACGAGCAGTACTTC
CASSQVGGTGLSLRYEQYF
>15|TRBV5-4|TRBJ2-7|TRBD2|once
TGTGCCAGCAGCTCACTAGCGGGAGGGCCTAACGAGCAGTACTTC
CASSSLAGGPNEQYF
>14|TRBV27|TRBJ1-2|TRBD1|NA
TGTGCCAGCCGTAGGACAGGCTCAAACTATGGCTACACCTTC
CASRRTGSNYGYTF
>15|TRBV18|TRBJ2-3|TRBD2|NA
TGTGCCAGCTCACCCGGACGGGGGGGAGCAGATACGCAGTATTTT
CASSPGRGGADTQYF
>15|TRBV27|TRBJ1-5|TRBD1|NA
TGTGCCAGCAGTTTCCAGGGGGCCGACAATCAGCCCCAGCATTTT
CASSFQGADNQPQHF
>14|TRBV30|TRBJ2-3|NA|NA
TGTGCCTGTTATTTCGGAGGCAGCACAGATACGCAGTATTTT
CACYFGGSTDTQYF
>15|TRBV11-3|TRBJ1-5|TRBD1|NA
TGTGCCAGCAGCGCTAACCGGGACAGGCCTGAGCCCCAGCATTTT
CASSANRDRPEPQHF
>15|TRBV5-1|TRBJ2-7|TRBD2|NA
TGCGCCAGCAGCTCCGGACTAGCGGGATTCGACGAGCAGTACTTC
CASSSGLAGFDEQYF
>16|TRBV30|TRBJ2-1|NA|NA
TGTGCCTGGAGTGTACTATCCATTGGGGCATACAATGAGCAGTTCTTC
CAWSVLSIGAYNEQFF
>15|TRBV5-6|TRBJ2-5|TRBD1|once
TGTGCCAGCAGCTTGAGTTTAGGGACAGCAGAGACCCAGTACTTC
CASSLSLGTAETQYF
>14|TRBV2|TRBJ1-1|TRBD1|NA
TGTGCCAGCACCGGGACAGGCCGGAACACTGAAGCTTTCTTT
CASTGTGRNTEAFF
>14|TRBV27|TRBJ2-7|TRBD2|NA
TGTGCCAGCAGTTTAGCGGGACTAGTCTACGAGCAGTACTTC
CASSLAGLVYEQYF
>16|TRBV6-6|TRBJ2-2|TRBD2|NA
TGTGCCAGTTTAGATCGGGGGGGCCGCAACACCGGGGAGCTGTTTTTT
CASLDRGGRNTGELFF
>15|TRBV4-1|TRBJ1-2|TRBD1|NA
TGCGCCAGTTGTTTGACCGGGACAGGGGGTGATGGCTACACCTTC
CASCLTGTGGDGYTF
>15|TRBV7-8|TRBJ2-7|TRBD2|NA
TGTGCCAGCAGACCTAGCGGGAGTGAGGCCTACGAGCAGTACTTC
CASRPSGSEAYEQYF
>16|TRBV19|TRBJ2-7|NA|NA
TGTGCCAGTAGTAGGGGGGTGGAGCGGAGCTCCTACGAGCAGTACTTC
CASSRGVERSSYEQYF
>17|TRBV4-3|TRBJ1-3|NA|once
TGCGCCAGCAGCCAAGATTACAGGGTCAGCTCTGGAAACACCATATATTTT
CASSQDYRVSSGNTIYF
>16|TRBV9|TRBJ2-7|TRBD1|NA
TGTGCCAGCAGCGACAGGACAGGGGGCCTTACTAGGGAGCAGTACTTC
CASSDRTGGLTREQYF
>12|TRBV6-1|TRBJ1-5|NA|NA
TGTGCCAGCAGAGACTGGCTGCAGCCCCAGCATTTT
CASRDWLQPQHF
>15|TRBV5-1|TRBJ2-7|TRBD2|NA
TGCGCCAGCAGCTCCACTAGCGGGAACTCCTACGAGCAGTACTTC
CASSSTSGNSYEQYF
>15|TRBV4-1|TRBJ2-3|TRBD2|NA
TGCGCCAGCAGTCCCCCGACTAGCGGAGGGGATACGCAGTATTTT
CASSPPTSGGDTQYF
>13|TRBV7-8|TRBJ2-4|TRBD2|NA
TGTGCAAGCGGGAGGGCCGCCAAAAACATTCAGTACTTC
CASGRAAKNIQYF
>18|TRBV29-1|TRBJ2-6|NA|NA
TGCAGCGTTGAAATCGTACAGGGCGTCCTCTCTGGGGCCAACGTCCTGACTTTC
CSVEIVQGVLSGANVLTF
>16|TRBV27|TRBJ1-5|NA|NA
TGTGCCAGCAGTTTATCGCTTCAACATAGCAATCAGCCCCAGCATTTT
CASSLSLQHSNQPQHF
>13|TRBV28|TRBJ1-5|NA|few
TGTGCCAGCAGTCCAGGGGGCAATCAGCCCCAGCATTTT
CASSPGGNQPQHF